The following is a TCR beta chain sequence with its context. The ends were cut back, 2 bases at V and 3 bases at J, with 13 bases in the middle. From germline, CDR1 is GTSNPN and CDR2 SVGIG (reference sequence). The CDR3 runs to 14 residues. Per the original data handling: Nucleated cell number was recorded as an estimate derived from reference gene primer amplification. The table came from immunoSEQ multiplex PCR; TCRdb's copy has only in-frame clones and leaves some out. V and J calls and clone size are as listed in that table; D and trimming were resolved from the DNA. The table has 80,000 or so clones, roughly four fifths seen once. This entry is derived from a study of blood T cell repertoires in COVID-19. Study context: T cells, B-cell-depleted T cells, or PBMCs supplied cDNA or gDNA.

Sequencing was done on a sample of peripheral blood. The chain couples TRBV30 to TRBJ1-2; the D gene is possibly TRBD1 (5 bases). The TCR sequence derives from a human donor in a cohort sampled during active COVID-19. CDR3: CAWSNSDRYYGYTF. For the CDR3, the DNA is TGTGCCTGGAGTAACTCAGACAGATACTATGGCTACACCTTC.